This T cell receptor beta chain was documented in a study of chemoradiotherapy in HPV16-positive cancers. In the study overall: Candidate HPV-specific T-cell clones and common TCR motifs came from functional assays in a couple of HPV16-positive patients.

Unmatched junction bases numbered 3, after V lost 6 bases and J lost 5 bases. The CDR3 loop spans 13 amino acids. Germline V lookup: CDR1 KGHSH, CDR2 LQKENI. Libraries were prepared by immunoSEQ multiplex PCR; TCRdb keeps only in-frame clonotypes and omits some of them. The sample includes over 20,000 clones, around 75% of them seen just once. Repeated repertoire sampling spanned the course of chemoradiotherapy. The origin of this receptor is a human donor with HPV-associated anogenital cancer. The chain is built from TRBV18 and TRBJ1-1; 10 bases map to TRBD1. The material was obtained from a patient who underwent chemoradiotherapy. The CDR3 sequence is CASSRTGGTEAFF. The CDR3 nucleotides are TGTGCCAGCTCTCGGACAGGGGGGACTGAAGCTTTCTTT.